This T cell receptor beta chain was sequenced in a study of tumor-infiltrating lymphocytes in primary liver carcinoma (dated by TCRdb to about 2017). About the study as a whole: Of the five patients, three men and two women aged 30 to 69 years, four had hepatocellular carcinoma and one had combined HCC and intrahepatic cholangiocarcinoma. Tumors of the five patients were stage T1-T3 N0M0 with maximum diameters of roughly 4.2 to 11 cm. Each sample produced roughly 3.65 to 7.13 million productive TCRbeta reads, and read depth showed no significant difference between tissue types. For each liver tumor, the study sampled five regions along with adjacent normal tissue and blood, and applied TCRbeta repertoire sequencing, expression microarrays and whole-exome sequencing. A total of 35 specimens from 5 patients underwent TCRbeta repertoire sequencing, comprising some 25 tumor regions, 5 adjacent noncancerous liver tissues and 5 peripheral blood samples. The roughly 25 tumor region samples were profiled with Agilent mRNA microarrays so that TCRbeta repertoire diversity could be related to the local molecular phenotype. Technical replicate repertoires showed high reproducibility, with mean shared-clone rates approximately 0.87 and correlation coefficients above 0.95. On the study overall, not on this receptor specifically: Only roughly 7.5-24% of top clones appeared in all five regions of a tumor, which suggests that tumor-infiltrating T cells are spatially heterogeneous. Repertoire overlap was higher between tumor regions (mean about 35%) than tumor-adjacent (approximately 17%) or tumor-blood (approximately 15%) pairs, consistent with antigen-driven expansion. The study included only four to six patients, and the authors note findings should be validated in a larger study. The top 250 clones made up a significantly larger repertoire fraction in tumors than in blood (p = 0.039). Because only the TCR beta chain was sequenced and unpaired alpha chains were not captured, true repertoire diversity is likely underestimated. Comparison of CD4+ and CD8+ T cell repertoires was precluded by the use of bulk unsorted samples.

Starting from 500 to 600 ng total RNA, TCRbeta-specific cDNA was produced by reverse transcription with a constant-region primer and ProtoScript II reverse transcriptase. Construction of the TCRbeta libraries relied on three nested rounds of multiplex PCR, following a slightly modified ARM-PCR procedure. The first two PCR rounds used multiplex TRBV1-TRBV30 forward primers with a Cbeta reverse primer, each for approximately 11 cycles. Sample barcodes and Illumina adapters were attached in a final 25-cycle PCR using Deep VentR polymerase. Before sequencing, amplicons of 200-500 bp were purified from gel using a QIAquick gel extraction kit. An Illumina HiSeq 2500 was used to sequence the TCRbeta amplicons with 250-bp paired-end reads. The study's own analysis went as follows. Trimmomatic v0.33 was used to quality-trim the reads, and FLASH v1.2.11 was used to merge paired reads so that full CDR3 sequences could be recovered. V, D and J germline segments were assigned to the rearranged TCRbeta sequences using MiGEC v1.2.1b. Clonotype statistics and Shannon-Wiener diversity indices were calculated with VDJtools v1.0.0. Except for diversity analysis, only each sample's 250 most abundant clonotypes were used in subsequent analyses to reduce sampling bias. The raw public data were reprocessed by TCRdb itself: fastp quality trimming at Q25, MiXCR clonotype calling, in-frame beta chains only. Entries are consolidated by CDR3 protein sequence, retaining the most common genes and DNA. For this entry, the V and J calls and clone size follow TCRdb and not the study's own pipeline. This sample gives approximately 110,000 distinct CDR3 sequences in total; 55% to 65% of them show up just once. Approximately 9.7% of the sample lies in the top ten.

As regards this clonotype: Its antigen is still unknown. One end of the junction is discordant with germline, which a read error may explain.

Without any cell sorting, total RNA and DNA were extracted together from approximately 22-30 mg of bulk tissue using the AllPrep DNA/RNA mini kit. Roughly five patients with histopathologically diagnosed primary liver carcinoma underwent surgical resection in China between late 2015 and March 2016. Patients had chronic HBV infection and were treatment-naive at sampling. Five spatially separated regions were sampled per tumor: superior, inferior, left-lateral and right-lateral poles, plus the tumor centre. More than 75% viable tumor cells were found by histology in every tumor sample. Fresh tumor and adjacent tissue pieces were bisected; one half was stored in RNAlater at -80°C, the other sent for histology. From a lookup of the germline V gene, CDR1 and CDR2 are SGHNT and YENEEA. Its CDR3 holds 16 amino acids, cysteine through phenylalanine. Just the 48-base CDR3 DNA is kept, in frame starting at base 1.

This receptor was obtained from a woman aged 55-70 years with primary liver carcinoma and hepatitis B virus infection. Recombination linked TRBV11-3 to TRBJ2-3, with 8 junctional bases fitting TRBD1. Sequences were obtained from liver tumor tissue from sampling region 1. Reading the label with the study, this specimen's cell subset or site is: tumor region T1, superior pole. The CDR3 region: CVSSLRQGSSTNTQYF. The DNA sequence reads TGTGTCAGCAGCCTCCGACAGGGGTCAAGCACAAATACGCAGTATTTT.